This T cell receptor beta chain comes out of a study of blood T cell repertoires in COVID-19. Trimming removed 6 bases from V and 5 bases from J; junction bases left unmatched: 10. Germline CDR1 and CDR2: KGHSH and LQKENI. The CDR3 is made up of 15 amino acids. Generated by immunoSEQ multiplex PCR, the TCRdb table keeps only in-frame clones and is missing some. The sample lists about 130,000 clones, around four fifths seen once, with roughly 20% in the top ten. The receptor was derived from a man older than 75 with acute or convalescent COVID-19. The chain joins TRBV18 to TRBJ1-1; the match to TRBD1 covers 9 bases. The specimen sequenced was peripheral blood. This CDR3 reads CASSPAGTGRTEAFF. In DNA, the CDR3 is TGTGCCAGCTCGCCCGCCGGGACAGGGAGGACTGAAGCTTTCTTT. Filled out from reference TRBV18 and TRBJ1-1, the complete variable domain reads NAGVMQNPRHLVRRRGQEARLRCSPMKGHSHVYWYRQLPEEGLKFMVYLQKENIIDESGMPKERFSAEFPKEGPSILRIQQVVRGDSAAYFCASSPAGTGRTEAFFGQGTRLTVV.